This T cell receptor (beta chain) was sequenced in a study of shared clonotypes between healthy human individuals. Overall study: Used for every donor were three CD4 naive, three CD4 memory, two CD8 naive and one CD8 memory plate.

CDR1 and CDR2 (germline): SGHTA, FQGNSA. The V gene lost 4 bases and the J gene lost 4 bases, with 14 bases spanning the gap. This CDR3 has 14 residues. In the study's own analysis: With immunoSEQ giving junction-only sequences and no quality scores, filtering differed. The assay was immunoSEQ multiplex PCR, and TCRdb's table has in-frame clones only and misses some. V, J and clone size reflect that table, while D and trimming were determined from the DNA. The repertoire consists of just over 2,000,000 clones, with about 95% occurring once and the leading ten covering 0.85% to 1.3%. Study-wide points: Among a handful of donors, about 4.6% of naive CD4 clonotypes were found in common.

With regard to this clone: The antigen remains undetermined.

Naivety among CD8 cells was defined by CD45RO negativity and positive CCR7 selection, thereby excluding terminally differentiated effector memory CD45RA+ cells. This TCR derives from a man aged 18 to 30 in good health. The genes are TRBV7-2 and TRBJ2-7; D may be TRBD2 (5 bases). The sample was naive CD8+ T cells sorted from blood. The CDR3 DNA reads as TGTGCCAGCAGCTCCGGACTTGGCCGTTACGAGCAGTACTTC. It translates to CASSSGLGRYEQYF.